This TCR beta chain was observed in a study of metastatic and nonmetastatic thyroid tumors. The sample holds a few counts of this clone. Germline-derived CDR1 and CDR2 are MNHEY and SMNVEV (reference sequence). V was pared by 2 bases and J by 5 bases, with 7 bases between. This CDR3 contains 12 residues. MiXCR re-clonotyped the PCR reads for TCRdb. The sample yields roughly 38,000 clones, 12% seen once. Thyroid surgery had not been preceded by any treatment in any patient. The J gene is TRBJ2-7, the V gene TRBV27; D is unclear. Sequenced: blood. The sequence came from a male donor with papillary thyroid cancer or a benign thyroid nodule (not recorded which). Some clones in this sample may be carry-over from other donors' samples. The CDR3 DNA reads TGTGCCAGCAGTTTAGGCAGTCACGAGCAGTACTTC. Residues: CASSLGSHEQYF.